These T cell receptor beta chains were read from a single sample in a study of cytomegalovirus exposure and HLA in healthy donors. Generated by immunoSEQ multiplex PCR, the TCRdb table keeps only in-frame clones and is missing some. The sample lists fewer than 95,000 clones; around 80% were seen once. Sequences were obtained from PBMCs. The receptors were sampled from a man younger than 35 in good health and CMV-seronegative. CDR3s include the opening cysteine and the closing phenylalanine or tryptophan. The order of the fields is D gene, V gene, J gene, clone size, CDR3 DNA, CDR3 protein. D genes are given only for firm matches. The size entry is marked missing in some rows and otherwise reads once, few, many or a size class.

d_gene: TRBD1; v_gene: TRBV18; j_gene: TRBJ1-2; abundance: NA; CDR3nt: TGTGCCAGCTCACACGAGACAGGGAACTATGGCTACACCTTC; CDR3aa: CASSHETGNYGYTF
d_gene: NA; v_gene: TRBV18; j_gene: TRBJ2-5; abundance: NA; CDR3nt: TGTGCCAGCTCACCACCGCCTAGTTTAGAGACCCAGTACTTC; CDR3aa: CASSPPPSLETQYF
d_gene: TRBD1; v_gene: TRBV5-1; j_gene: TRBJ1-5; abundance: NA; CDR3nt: TGCGCCAGCAGCTTGACAGGGGGCAATCAGCCCCAGCATTTT; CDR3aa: CASSLTGGNQPQHF
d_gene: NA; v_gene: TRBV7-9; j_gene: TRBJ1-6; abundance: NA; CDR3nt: TGTGCCAGCAGCTTGCGGGAGAATAATAATTCACCCCTCCACTTT; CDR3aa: CASSLRENNNSPLHF
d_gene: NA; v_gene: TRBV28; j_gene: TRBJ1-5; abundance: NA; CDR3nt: TGTGCCAGCAGCGGGGGTGGAGGTAGCAATCAGCCCCAGCATTTT; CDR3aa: CASSGGGGSNQPQHF
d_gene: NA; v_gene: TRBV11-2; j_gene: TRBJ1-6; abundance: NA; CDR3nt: TGTGCCAGCAGCCCTGTTAGGGGGAATAATTCACCCCTCCACTTT; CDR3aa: CASSPVRGNNSPLHF
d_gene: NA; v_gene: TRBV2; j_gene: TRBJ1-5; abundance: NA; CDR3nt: TGTGCCAGCAAGGAACAGCCAGATCAGCCCCAGCATTTT; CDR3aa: CASKEQPDQPQHF
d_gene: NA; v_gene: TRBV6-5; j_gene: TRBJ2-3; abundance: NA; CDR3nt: TGTGCCAGCAGTTACTCACAGGCTAGCGGCACAGATACGCAGTATTTT; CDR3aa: CASSYSQASGTDTQYF
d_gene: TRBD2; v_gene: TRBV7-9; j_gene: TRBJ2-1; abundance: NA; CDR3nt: TGTGCCAGCACCCCACCGGGACTAGCGGAGAATGAGCAGTTCTTC; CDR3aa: CASTPPGLAENEQFF
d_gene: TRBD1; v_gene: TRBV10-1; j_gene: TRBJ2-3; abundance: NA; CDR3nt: TGCGCCAGCAGTGAGTTCGGACAGGGTAGCGCAGATACGCAGTATTTT; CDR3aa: CASSEFGQGSADTQYF
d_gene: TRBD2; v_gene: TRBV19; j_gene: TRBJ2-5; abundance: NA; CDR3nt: TGTGCCAGTAGTATTGATAGCGGGGGCCGTGAGACCCAGTACTTC; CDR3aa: CASSIDSGGRETQYF
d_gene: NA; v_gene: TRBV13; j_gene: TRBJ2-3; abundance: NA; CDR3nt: TGTGCCAGCAGCCCAGAGGGCACAGATACGCAGTATTTT; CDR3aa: CASSPEGTDTQYF
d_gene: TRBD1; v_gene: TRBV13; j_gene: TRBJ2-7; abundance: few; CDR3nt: TGTGCCAGCAGCGCCTCTGAGTATGGGACAGAGTACGAGCAGTACTTC; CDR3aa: CASSASEYGTEYEQYF
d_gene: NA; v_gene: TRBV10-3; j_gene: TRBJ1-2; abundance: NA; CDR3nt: TGTGCCATCAGTGGCTACGGAGATAACTATGGCTACACCTTC; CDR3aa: CAISGYGDNYGYTF
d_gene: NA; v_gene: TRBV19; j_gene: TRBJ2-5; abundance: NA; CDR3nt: TGTGCCAGTAGTTTTCGATTTAGCGAGGAGGAGCAGCACTTC; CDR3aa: CASSFRFSEEEQHF
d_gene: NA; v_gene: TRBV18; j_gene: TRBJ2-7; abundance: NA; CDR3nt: TGTGCCAGCTCATCCCGGGAGTACGAGCAGTACTTC; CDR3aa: CASSSREYEQYF
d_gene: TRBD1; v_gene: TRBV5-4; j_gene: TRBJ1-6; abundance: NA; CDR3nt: TGTGCCAGCAGCCCCCGGGACAGGGTTTCACCCCTCCACTTT; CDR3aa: CASSPRDRVSPLHF
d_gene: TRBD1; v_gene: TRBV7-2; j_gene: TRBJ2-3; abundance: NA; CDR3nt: TGTGCCAGCAGCCCTCGGACAGGGACAAATACGCAGTATTTT; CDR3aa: CASSPRTGTNTQYF
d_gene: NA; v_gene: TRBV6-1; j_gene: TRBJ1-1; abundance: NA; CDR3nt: TGTGCCACCCGGGACGTAGTCCGGGGGGGTACTGAAGCTTTCTTT; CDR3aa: CATRDVVRGGTEAFF